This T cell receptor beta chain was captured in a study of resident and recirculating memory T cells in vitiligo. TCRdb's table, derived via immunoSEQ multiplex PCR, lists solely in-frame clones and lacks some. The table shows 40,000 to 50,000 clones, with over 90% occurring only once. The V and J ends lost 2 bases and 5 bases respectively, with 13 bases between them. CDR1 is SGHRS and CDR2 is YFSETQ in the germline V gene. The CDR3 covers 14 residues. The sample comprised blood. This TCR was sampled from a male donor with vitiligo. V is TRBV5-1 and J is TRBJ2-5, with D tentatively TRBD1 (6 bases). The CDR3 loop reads CASSLQGSGETQYF. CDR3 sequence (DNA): TGCGCCAGCAGCTTACAGGGAAGCGGCGAGACCCAGTACTTC. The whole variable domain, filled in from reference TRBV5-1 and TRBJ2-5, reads KAGVTQTPRYLIKTRGQQVTLSCSPISGHRSVSWYQQTPGQGLQFLFEYFSETQRNKGNFPGRFSGRQFSNSRSEMNVSTLELGDSALYLCASSLQGSGETQYFGPGTRLLVL.